The count of the clone carrying this TCR beta chain is one. Sequenced by immunoSEQ multiplex PCR; TCRdb stores in-frame clones only, minus some. This table has about 50,000 clones, roughly 84% appearing once. The record originates from a study of OX40 agonist ivuxolimab in advanced cancers. CDR1 SGHRS and CDR2 YFSETQ come from the germline V gene. The germline V and J ends were trimmed by 4 bases and 2 bases, with 6 bases remaining between them. The CDR3 sequence is 12 residues long. The material sequenced was CD4+ or CD8+ T cells sorted from blood, taken in a trial of the OX40 agonist ivuxolimab. The V gene is TRBV5-1, the J gene TRBJ1-2, with unresolved D. This TCR was recovered from an adult with an advanced solid tumor such as melanoma, head and neck, liver or kidney cancer. The CDR3 DNA reads as TGCGCCAGCAGCGTGGAGAACTATGGCTACACCTTC. This gives the protein CASSVENYGYTF.